These 31 T cell receptor beta chains were sequenced from one sample in a study of T cells in localized non-small cell lung cancer (dated by TCRdb to 2018 to 2020). Libraries were built with the immunoSEQ multiplex PCR assay. TCRdb's version of the immuneACCESS table is confined to in-frame rearrangements and falls short of the full clone set. An unresolved V gene accounts for under half of the shortfall where checked; the remainder is of unknown origin. The sample table shows about 17,000 clones, and about 89% are seen once. Together, the top ten hold more than 3% of the sample. The source was peripheral blood, collected before any cancer treatment. These receptor sequences come from a male donor at least 60 years old with stage II squamous cell lung carcinoma.

This rearrangement joins TRBV6-1 to TRBJ2-7; TRBD2 might be the D (6 bases). Trimming took 0 bases from V and 3 from J, leaving 15 bases between them. This CDR3 is built from 16 residues. Germline CDR1 reads MNHNS; CDR2 reads SASEGT. This CDR3 reads CASSEAAGIVYYEQYF. CDR3 nucleotides: TGTGCCAGCAGTGAAGCGGCGGGGATTGTATACTACGAGCAGTACTTC.

The gene calls are TRBV18 and TRBJ2-4; D may match TRBD1 or TRBD2 (5 bases each). CDR1 and CDR2 (germline): KGHSH, LQKENI. Trimming shortened V by 0 bases and J by 3 bases, and 15 bases separated the two germline ends. This CDR3 has 17 amino acids. This CDR3 reads CASSPPVMGENKNIQYF. The CDR3, as DNA: TGTGCCAGCTCACCACCGGTCATGGGGGAGAACAAAAACATTCAGTACTTC.

The chain is built from TRBV25-1 and TRBJ1-5; tentatively, D is TRBD1 (5 bases). This CDR3 contains 14 residues. V was shortened by 2 bases and J by 6 bases, with 11 bases between the two germline ends. Germline CDR1 is MGHDK and CDR2 is SYGVNS. The CDR3 spells CASSETRGTQPQHF. Here the CDR3 DNA reads TGTGCCAGCAGTGAAACGAGAGGGACTCAGCCCCAGCATTTT.

The chain recombines TRBV11-3 with TRBJ2-5; TRBD2 agrees at 8 bases. V lost 3 bases, J lost 5 bases, and 8 bases stayed unmatched. CDR1 SGHNT and CDR2 YENEEA come from the germline V gene. The CDR3 extends over 15 amino acids. CDR3: CASSLSGSRGETQYF. CDR3 nucleotide sequence: TGTGCCAGCAGCTTGAGCGGGAGCCGTGGGGAGACCCAGTACTTC.

This clone is large within its sample. The chain uses TRBV28 and TRBJ1-5; 7 positions match TRBD1. V dropped 5 bases and J dropped 15; count of bases not matched to a gene: 10. Per the germline V gene, CDR1 is MDHEN and CDR2 is SYDVKM. CDR3 size: 12 residues. In DNA, the CDR3 is TGTGCCAGCAGTCGCAGGGGGTGGCAGACGCATTTT. The encoded protein is CASSRRGWQTHF.

V gene TRBV11-2 combines with J gene TRBJ2-7, with 12 bases lining up with TRBD2. The germline V gene encodes CDR1 SGHAT and CDR2 FQNNGV. The CDR3 is made up of 15 amino acids. Trimming took 3 bases from V and 7 from J; bases not matched to a gene: 7. The CDR3 DNA reads as TGTGCCAGCAGCTTCACGACTAGCGGGAGTGAGGAGCAGTACTTC. Its protein is CASSFTTSGSEEQYF.

This chain joins TRBV7-2 and TRBJ1-4; D uncertain. V lost 5 bases and J lost 6, with 13 bases in between. CDR1 and CDR2 (germline): SGHTA, FQGNSA. This CDR3 has 14 amino acids. The CDR3 loop reads CASSREVGDEKLFF. Written as DNA, the CDR3 is TGTGCCAGCAGCCGGGAGGTTGGGGATGAAAAACTGTTTTTT.

This clone has more than one count but fewer than ten. The rearrangement uses TRBV28 and TRBJ1-6; no firm D call. Germline CDR1 is MDHEN and CDR2 is SYDVKM. The length of the CDR3 is 15 residues. V lost 1 base and J lost 9, with 13 bases in between. CDR3 region: CASSLSGRSGSPLHF. The CDR3 DNA follows: TGTGCCAGCAGTTTATCAGGACGATCCGGTTCACCCCTCCACTTT.

V is TRBV15 and J is TRBJ1-3; D gene uncertain. CDR3 length: 17 amino acids. CDR1 and CDR2 (germline): LNHNV, YYDKDF (reference sequence). V was cut by 0 bases and J by 0 bases, with 12 bases left in between. The CDR3 coding sequence is TGTGCCACCAGCAGAGATTATTATGCGCGCTCTGGAAACACCATATATTTT. This translates into CATSRDYYARSGNTIYF.

The chain uses TRBV28 and TRBJ1-6; no clear D. V was clipped by 7 bases and J by 5 bases, with 12 bases between them. This CDR3 region has 14 residues. Germline V gene lookup returns CDR1 MDHEN and CDR2 SYDVKM. The CDR3 sequence is CASTLPRNNSPLHF. CDR3 nucleotide sequence: TGTGCCAGCACCCTCCCCCGTAATAATTCACCCCTCCACTTT.

This clone was seen more than once but under ten times. The chain links TRBV5-1 to TRBJ2-3; 9 bases fit TRBD1. This CDR3 has 15 residues. J gave up 4 bases and V 4 bases, and 7 bases lay outside the gene matches. From germline, CDR1 is SGHRS and CDR2 YFSETQ. CDR3 loop: CASSAGQGSADTQYF. The CDR3 nucleotides read TGCGCCAGCAGCGCCGGACAGGGGAGCGCAGATACGCAGTATTTT.

This rearrangement joins TRBV2 to TRBJ1-3, with TRBD1 identical over 7 bases. The CDR3 covers 15 residues. CDR1 and CDR2 (germline): SNHLY, FYNNEI. After removal of 5 bases from V and 0 bases from J, the junction contained 4 bases not matched to a gene. The CDR3 sequence is CASSRQGISGNTIYF. CDR3 in DNA: TGTGCCAGCAGTAGACAGGGTATCTCTGGAAACACCATATATTTT.

The chain is built from TRBV30 and TRBJ2-1, with D maybe TRBD2 (5 bases). From germline, CDR1 is GTSNPN and CDR2 SVGIG (reference sequence). The CDR3 spans 12 residues. Between the trimmed V and J ends, which lost 3 bases and 7 bases, there was a span of 10 bases. Here the CDR3 reads CAWRGARNEQFF. The CDR3 nucleotides read TGTGCCTGGAGGGGAGCGAGGAATGAGCAGTTCTTC. Looking up the rest from reference TRBV30 and TRBJ2-1 gives the full variable domain: SQTIHQWPATLVQPVGSPLSLECTVEGTSNPNLYWYRQAAGRGLQLLFYSVGIGQISSEVPQNLSASRPQDRQFILSSKKLLLSDSGFYLCAWRGARNEQFFGPGTRLTVL.

V is TRBV7-2 and J is TRBJ1-1; 7 nucleotides align to TRBD1. This CDR3 is built from 14 residues. V trimming: 5 bases; J trimming: 2 bases; junction bases outside the gene matches: 5. Germline V gene sequence: CDR1 SGHTA, CDR2 FQGNSA. The CDR3 nucleotides read TGTGCCAGCAGCGTGACAGGGCAAAACACTGAAGCTTTCTTT. It specifies CASSVTGQNTEAFF.

This chain joins TRBV6-5 and TRBJ1-5; D may be TRBD1 (6 bases). Trimming removed 5 bases at V and 4 bases at J, with 9 bases between. Germline values: CDR1 MNHEY, CDR2 SVGAGI. This CDR3 is 13 amino acids long. CDR3 nucleotides: TGTGCCAGCAGTCCAACAGGGAATCAGCCCCAGCATTTT. Its translation: CASSPTGNQPQHF.

The V call is TRBV6-1, the J call TRBJ2-3; 7 nucleotides line up with TRBD1. Germline loops: CDR1 MNHNS, CDR2 SASEGT. This CDR3 is 13 amino acids long. V shed 6 bases and J 4 bases; nucleotides not matched to a gene: 4. The CDR3 DNA reads TGTGCCAGCAGGATGACAGGGCCAGATACGCAGTATTTT. Amino acid sequence: CASRMTGPDTQYF.

V usage is TRBV30 and J usage is TRBJ2-5; D not resolved. Looked up from germline, CDR1 is GTSNPN and CDR2 is SVGIG (reference sequence). The V and J ends lost 3 bases and 3 bases respectively, with 5 bases between them. The CDR3 loop spans 11 amino acids. CDR3 in amino acids: CAWSPKETQYF. The CDR3 bases are TGTGCCTGGAGCCCAAAAGAGACCCAGTACTTC. The variable domain in full, completed from reference TRBV30 and TRBJ2-5, reads SQTIHQWPATLVQPVGSPLSLECTVEGTSNPNLYWYRQAAGRGLQLLFYSVGIGQISSEVPQNLSASRPQDRQFILSSKKLLLSDSGFYLCAWSPKETQYFGPGTRLLVL.

This clone was found once. This chain connects TRBV10-3 to TRBJ2-7, with 9 bases fitting TRBD1. The CDR3 length is 15 residues. The germline V gene has CDR1 ENHRY and CDR2 SYGVKD. Trimming at V came to 5 bases and at J to 2 bases, leaving 7 bases not matched to a gene. CDR3 loop: CAISTRTGETYEQYF. CDR3 DNA sequence: TGTGCCATCAGTACCCGGACAGGGGAAACCTACGAGCAGTACTTC.

The rearrangement uses TRBV19 and TRBJ2-5, with a tentative D call TRBD2 (6 bases). V was trimmed by 5 bases and J by 4 bases, leaving 14 bases between them. The CDR3 has 14 amino acids. The germline gives CDR1 LNHDA, CDR2 SQIVND (reference sequence). The CDR3 loop is CASSYTGGGETQYF. As DNA, the CDR3 is TGTGCCAGTAGTTACACCGGGGGTGGAGAGACCCAGTACTTC.

The rearrangement joins TRBV6-5 to TRBJ2-2; possible D gene TRBD2, 6 bases. The CDR3 contains 13 residues. Germline CDR1 reads MNHEY; CDR2 reads SVGAGI. Trimming took 8 bases from V and 7 from J, leaving 14 bases between them. In DNA, the CDR3 is TGTGCCAGCGCAGATGGAGGGTTCGGGGAGCTGTTTTTT. This codes for CASADGGFGELFF.

The rearrangement joins TRBV19 to TRBJ1-4; the D gene is possibly TRBD1 (5 bases). Per germline, CDR1 LNHDA and CDR2 SQIVND (reference sequence). The V and J ends lost 3 bases and 7 bases respectively, with 9 bases between them. The CDR3 is made up of 13 amino acids. The CDR3 is CASSIRVGEKLFF. CDR3 nucleotides: TGTGCCAGTAGTATCAGGGTTGGTGAAAAACTGTTTTTT.

V usage is TRBV10-1 and J usage is TRBJ2-2, with unresolved D. The CDR3 is made up of 13 amino acids. CDR1 is WNHNN, CDR2 SYGVQD, per germline (reference sequence). Trimming took 1 base from V and 2 from J, leaving 2 bases between them. This CDR3 reads CASSEYNTGELFF. The CDR3 nucleotides read TGCGCCAGCAGTGAGTACAACACCGGGGAGCTGTTTTTT.

The chain links TRBV27 to TRBJ2-5; the D gene is possibly TRBD2 (6 bases). Germline V gene lookup returns CDR1 MNHEY and CDR2 SMNVEV (reference sequence). The CDR3 is 13 residues long. The V and J ends lost 2 bases and 13 bases respectively, with 17 bases between them. DNA of the CDR3: TGTGCCAGCAGTTTAAGGCGGGGCCTGTTGATGTACTTC. Translation: CASSLRRGLLMYF.

This chain connects TRBV27 to TRBJ2-1; tentatively, D is TRBD1 (7 bases). This CDR3 has 15 amino acids. Germline CDR1 is MNHEY and CDR2 is SMNVEV (reference sequence). V was shortened by 0 bases and J by 3 bases, with 9 bases between the two germline ends. CDR3 nucleotides: TGTGCCAGCAGTTTATCCAGGGGGGACTACAATGAGCAGTTCTTC. The encoded protein is CASSLSRGDYNEQFF.

This clone was seen more than once but under ten times. CDR3 nucleotide sequence: TGTGCCAGCAGAAAGGAGATCACAGATACGCAGTATTTT. Protein sequence: CASRKEITDTQYF. The rearrangement uses TRBV2 and TRBJ2-3; D unresolved. Germline V CDR1 and CDR2: SNHLY, FYNNEI. CDR3 size: 13 residues. V lost 6 bases to trimming and J lost 2 bases, with 9 bases between them. Looking up the rest from reference TRBV2 and TRBJ2-3 gives the full variable domain: EPEVTQTPSHQVTQMGQEVILRCVPISNHLYFYWYRQILGQKVEFLVSFYNNEISEKSEIFDDQFSVERPDGSNFTLKIRSTKLEDSAMYFCASRKEITDTQYFGPGTRLTVL.

The genes are TRBV7-2 and TRBJ2-1, with a weak D call TRBD2 (5 bases). The length of the CDR3 is 15 residues. Germline V gene data show CDR1 as SGHTA and CDR2 as FQGNSA. The V end lost 2 bases, the J end lost 1 base, and 9 bases lay between the germline ends. The CDR3 loop is CASSLFGISYNEQFF. CDR3 nucleotides: TGTGCCAGCAGCTTATTCGGGATTTCCTACAATGAGCAGTTCTTC.

The rearrangement joins TRBV6-1 to TRBJ1-1; D is uncertain. Trimming pared 6 bases from V and 8 bases from J, leaving 19 bases between. CDR1 and CDR2 (germline): MNHNS, SASEGT. The CDR3 covers 14 residues. CDR3 sequence: CASRSRGSSGEAFF. CDR3 nucleotide sequence: TGTGCCAGCAGGTCACGAGGAAGTAGCGGAGAAGCTTTCTTT.

The chain has TRBV6-6 and TRBJ1-2, with TRBD1 identical over 7 bases. V dropped 2 bases and J dropped 1; count of bases not matched to a gene: 4. Looked up from germline, CDR1 is MNHNY and CDR2 is SVGAGI (reference sequence). The CDR3 spans 15 residues. The CDR3 loop is CASSYRGQSNYGYTF. Written as DNA, the CDR3 is TGTGCCAGCAGTTACAGGGGACAGAGTAACTATGGCTACACCTTC.

The rearrangement links TRBV28 to TRBJ2-4, with 9 bases lining up with TRBD1. The germline CDR1 and CDR2 sequences are MDHEN and SYDVKM. Trimming took 1 base from V and 2 from J; bases not matched to a gene: 3. This CDR3 has 16 amino acids. The DNA for the CDR3 is TGTGCCAGCAGTTTATTCGGACAGGGGACCAAAAACATTCAGTACTTC. It encodes CASSLFGQGTKNIQYF.

The V call is TRBV6-4, the J call TRBJ1-2; 7 positions agree with TRBD1. This CDR3 is 13 amino acids long. V lost 6 bases, J lost 4 bases, and 5 bases stayed unmatched. Germline V gene data show CDR1 as MRHNA and CDR2 as SNTAGT. CDR3 residues: CASSRQGTYGYTF. In DNA form, the CDR3 reads TGTGCCAGCAGCAGACAGGGAACCTATGGCTACACCTTC.

This clone was counted only a few times. This chain uses TRBV28 with TRBJ1-4; a possible D gene is TRBD1 (5 bases). CDR3 length: 14 amino acids. V shed 6 bases and J shed 10 bases, with 18 bases lying between them. Germline V gives CDR1 MDHEN, CDR2 SYDVKM. CDR3: CASSGGGIRGKLFF. The DNA of the CDR3 is TGTGCCAGCAGCGGGGGAGGGATAAGAGGAAAACTGTTTTTT. Using reference TRBV28 and TRBJ1-4 for the parts outside the CDR3, the full variable domain is DVKVTQSSRYLVKRTGEKVFLECVQDMDHENMFWYRQDPGLGLRLIYFSYDVKMKEKGDIPEGYSVSREKKERFSLILESASTNQTSMYLCASSGGGIRGKLFFGSGTQLSVL.